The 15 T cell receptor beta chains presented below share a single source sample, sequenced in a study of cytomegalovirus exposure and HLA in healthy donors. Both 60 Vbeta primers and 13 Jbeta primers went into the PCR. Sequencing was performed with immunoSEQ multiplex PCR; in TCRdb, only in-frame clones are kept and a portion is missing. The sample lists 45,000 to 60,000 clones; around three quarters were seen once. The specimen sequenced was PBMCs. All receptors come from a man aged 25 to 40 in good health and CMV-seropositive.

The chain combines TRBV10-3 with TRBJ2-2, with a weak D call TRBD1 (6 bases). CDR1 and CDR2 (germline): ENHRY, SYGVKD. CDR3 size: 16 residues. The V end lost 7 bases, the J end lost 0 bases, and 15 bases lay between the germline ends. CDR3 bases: TGTGCCATCACCACAACGACAGGCGCGAACACCGGGGAGCTGTTTTTT. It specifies CAITTTTGANTGELFF.

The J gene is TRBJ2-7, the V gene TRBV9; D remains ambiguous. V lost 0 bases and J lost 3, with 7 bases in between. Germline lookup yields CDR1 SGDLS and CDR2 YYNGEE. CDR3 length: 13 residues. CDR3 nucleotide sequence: TGTGCCAGCAGCGTAGACAGCCGCTACGAGCAGTACTTC. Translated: CASSVDSRYEQYF. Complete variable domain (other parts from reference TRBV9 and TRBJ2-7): DSGVTQTPKHLITATGQRVTLRCSPRSGDLSVYWYQQSLDQGLQFLIQYYNGEERAKGNILERFSAQQFPDLHSELNLSSLELGDSALYFCASSVDSRYEQYFGPGTRLTVT.

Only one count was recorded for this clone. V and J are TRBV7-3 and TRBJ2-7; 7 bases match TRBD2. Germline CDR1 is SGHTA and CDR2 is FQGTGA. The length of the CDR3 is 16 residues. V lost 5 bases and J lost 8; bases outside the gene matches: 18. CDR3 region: CASSPMGGAASNQQYF. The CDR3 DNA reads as TGTGCCAGCAGCCCAATGGGAGGGGCGGCTTCTAATCAGCAGTACTTC.

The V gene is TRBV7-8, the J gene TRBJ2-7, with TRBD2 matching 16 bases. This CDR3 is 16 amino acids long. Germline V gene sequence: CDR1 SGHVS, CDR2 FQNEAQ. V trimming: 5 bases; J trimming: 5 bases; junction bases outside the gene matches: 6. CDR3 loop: CASSTGTSGGAHEQYF. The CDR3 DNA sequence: TGTGCCAGCAGCACTGGGACTAGCGGGGGGGCTCACGAGCAGTACTTC.

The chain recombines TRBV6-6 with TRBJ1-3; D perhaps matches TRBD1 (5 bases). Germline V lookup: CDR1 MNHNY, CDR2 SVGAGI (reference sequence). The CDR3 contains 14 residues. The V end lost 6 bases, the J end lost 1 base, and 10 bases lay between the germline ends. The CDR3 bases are TGTGCCAGCAGCGTTACAGGTTCTGGAAACACCATATATTTT. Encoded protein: CASSVTGSGNTIYF.

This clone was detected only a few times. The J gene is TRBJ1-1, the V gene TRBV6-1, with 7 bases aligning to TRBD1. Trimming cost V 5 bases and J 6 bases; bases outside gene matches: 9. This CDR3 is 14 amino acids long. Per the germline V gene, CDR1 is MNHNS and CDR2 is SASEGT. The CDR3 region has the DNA TGTGCCAGCAGTCAGACAGGGTCGGTCGCTGAAGCTTTCTTT. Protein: CASSQTGSVAEAFF.

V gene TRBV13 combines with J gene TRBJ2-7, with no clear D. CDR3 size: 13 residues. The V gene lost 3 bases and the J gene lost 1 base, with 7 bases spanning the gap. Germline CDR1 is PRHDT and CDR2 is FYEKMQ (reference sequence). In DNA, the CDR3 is TGTGCCAGCAGCTTTGGCAGGTCCTACGAGCAGTACTTC. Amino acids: CASSFGRSYEQYF.

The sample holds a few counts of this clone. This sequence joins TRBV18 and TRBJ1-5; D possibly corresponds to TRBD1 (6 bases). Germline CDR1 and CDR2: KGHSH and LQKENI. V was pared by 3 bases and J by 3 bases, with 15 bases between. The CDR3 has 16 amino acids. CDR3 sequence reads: CASSPTGTVLNQPQHF. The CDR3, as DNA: TGTGCCAGCTCACCTACAGGGACGGTGCTCAATCAGCCCCAGCATTTT.

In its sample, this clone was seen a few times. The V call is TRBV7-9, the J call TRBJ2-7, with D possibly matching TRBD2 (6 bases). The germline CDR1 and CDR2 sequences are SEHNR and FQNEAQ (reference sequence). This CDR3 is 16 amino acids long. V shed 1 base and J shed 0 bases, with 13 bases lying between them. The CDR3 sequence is CASSLGGTSSSYEQYF. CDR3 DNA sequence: TGTGCCAGCAGCTTAGGGGGGACTTCTAGCTCCTACGAGCAGTACTTC.

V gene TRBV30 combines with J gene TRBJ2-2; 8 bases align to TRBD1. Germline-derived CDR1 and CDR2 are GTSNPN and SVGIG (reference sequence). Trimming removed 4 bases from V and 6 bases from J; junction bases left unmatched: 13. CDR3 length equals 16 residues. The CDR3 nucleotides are TGTGCCTGGACTGGGCCTCATGACAGGGGCGCCGGGGAGCTGTTTTTT. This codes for CAWTGPHDRGAGELFF.

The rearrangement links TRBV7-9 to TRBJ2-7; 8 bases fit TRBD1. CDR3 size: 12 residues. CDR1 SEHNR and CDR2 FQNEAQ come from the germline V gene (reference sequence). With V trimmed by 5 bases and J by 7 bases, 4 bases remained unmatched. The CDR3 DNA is TGTGCCAGCAGCCCCGGACAGGGAGAGCAGTACTTC. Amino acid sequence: CASSPGQGEQYF.

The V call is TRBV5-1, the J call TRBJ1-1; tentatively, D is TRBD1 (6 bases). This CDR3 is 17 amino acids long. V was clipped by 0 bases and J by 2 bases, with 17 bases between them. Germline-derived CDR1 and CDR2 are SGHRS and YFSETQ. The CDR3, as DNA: TGCGCCAGCAGCTTGGCTGTCCGAGGACAGATTAACACTGAAGCTTTCTTT. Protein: CASSLAVRGQINTEAFF.

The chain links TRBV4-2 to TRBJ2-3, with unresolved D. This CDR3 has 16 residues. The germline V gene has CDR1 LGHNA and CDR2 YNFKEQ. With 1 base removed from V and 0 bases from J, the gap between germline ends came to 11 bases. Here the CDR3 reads CASSQVIISSTDTQYF. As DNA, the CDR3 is TGTGCCAGCAGCCAAGTTATTATCTCTAGCACAGATACGCAGTATTTT.

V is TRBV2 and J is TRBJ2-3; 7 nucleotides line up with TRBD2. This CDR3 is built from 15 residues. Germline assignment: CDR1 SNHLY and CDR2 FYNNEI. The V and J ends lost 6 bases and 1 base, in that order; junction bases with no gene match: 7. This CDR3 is CASRGGTVRTDTQYF. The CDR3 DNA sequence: TGTGCCAGCAGGGGAGGGACGGTGCGCACAGATACGCAGTATTTT.

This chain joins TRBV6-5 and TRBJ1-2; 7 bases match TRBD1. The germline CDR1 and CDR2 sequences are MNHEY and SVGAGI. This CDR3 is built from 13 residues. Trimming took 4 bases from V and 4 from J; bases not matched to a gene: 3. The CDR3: CASSSAGGYGYTF. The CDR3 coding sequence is TGTGCCAGCAGTTCGGCAGGGGGCTATGGCTACACCTTC.